This TCR beta chain was obtained from a study of blood T cell repertoires in COVID-19. Assay: immunoSEQ multiplex PCR; the TCRdb copy retains only in-frame clones and omits some. This table has about 200,000 clones, roughly nine tenths appearing once. The sequence was collected from a woman aged 45-60 years with acute or convalescent COVID-19. The sample comprised peripheral blood.

The CDR3 reads CASSLKGTGGYEQYF. CDR3 nucleotides: TGTGCCAGCAGCTTGAAGGGGACAGGGGGCTACGAGCAGTACTTC. The chain couples TRBV5-4 to TRBJ2-7; TRBD1 matches at 11 bases. The V gene's germline CDR1 is SGHNT and CDR2 YYREEE (reference sequence). This CDR3 comprises 15 residues. Trimming removed 1 base from V and 3 bases from J; junction bases left unmatched: 3.